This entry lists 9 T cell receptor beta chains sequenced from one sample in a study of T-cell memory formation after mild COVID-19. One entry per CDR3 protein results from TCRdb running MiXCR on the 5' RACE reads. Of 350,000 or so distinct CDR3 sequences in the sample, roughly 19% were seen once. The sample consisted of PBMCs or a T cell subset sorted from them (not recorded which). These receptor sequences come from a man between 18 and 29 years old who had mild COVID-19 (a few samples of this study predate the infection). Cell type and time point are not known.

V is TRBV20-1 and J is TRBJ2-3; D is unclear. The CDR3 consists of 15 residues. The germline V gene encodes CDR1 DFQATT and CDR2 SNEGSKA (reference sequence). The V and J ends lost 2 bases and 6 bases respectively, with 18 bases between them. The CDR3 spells CSARSGVGTGDTQYF. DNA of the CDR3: TGCAGTGCTAGATCCGGCGTGGGTACCGGGGATACGCAGTATTTT.

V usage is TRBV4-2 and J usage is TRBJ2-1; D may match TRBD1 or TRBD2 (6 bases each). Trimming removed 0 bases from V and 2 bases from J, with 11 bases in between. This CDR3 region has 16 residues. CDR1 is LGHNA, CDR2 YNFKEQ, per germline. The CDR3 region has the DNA TGTGCCAGCAGCCAAGAGAAGGGGGGCGCCTACAATGAGCAGTTCTTC. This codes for CASSQEKGGAYNEQFF.

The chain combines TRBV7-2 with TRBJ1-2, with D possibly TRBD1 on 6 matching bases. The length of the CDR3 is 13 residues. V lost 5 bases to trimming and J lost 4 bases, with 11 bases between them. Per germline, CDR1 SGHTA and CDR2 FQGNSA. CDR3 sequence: CASSTEGGYGYTF. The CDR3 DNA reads TGTGCCAGCAGCACGGAAGGGGGCTATGGCTACACCTTC.

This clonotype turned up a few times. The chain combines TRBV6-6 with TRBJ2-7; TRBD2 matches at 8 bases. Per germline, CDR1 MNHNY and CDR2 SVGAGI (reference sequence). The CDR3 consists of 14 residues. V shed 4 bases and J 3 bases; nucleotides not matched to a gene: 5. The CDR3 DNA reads TGTGCCAGCAGTTTGGGACTAGGGCTCTACGAGCAGTACTTC. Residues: CASSLGLGLYEQYF.

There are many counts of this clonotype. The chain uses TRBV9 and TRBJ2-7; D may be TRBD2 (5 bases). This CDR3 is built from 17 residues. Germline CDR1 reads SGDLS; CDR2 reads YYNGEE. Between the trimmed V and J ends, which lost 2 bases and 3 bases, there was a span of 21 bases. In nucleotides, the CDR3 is TGTGCCAGCAGCGTCCCCCACCCTGGGCCGGGATACTACGAGCAGTACTTC. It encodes CASSVPHPGPGYYEQYF.

This chain's CDR3 is CASSPKDQREQYF. CDR3 DNA sequence: TGTGCCAGCAGCCCCAAGGATCAGCGCGAGCAGTACTTC. V gene TRBV7-8 combines with J gene TRBJ2-7, with no clear D. Trimming cost V 5 bases and J 6 bases, with 14 bases left between them. Germline V gene sequence: CDR1 SGHVS, CDR2 FQNEAQ. The CDR3 length is 13 residues.

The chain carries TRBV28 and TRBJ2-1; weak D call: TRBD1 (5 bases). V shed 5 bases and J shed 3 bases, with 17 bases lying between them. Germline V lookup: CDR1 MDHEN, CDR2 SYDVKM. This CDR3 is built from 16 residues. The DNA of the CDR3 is TGTGCCAGCAGTCCTTTTAGGGGCGGAATCTACAATGAGCAGTTCTTC. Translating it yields CASSPFRGGIYNEQFF.

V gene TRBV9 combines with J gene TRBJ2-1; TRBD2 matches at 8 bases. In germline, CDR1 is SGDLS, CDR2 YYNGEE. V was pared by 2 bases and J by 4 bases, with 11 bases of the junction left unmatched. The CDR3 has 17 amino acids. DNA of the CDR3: TGTGCCAGCAGCGTCAGCGGGGGCCTTATTAATTACAATGAGCAGTTCTTC. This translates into CASSVSGGLINYNEQFF.

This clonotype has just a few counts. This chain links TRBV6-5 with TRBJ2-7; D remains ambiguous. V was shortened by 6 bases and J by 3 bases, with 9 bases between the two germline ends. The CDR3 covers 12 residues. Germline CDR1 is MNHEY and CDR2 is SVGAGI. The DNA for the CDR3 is TGTGCCAGCAGGGCAGCAGGCTACGAGCAGTACTTC. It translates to CASRAAGYEQYF.